What follows is one T cell receptor beta chain and its context. Its specificity is not known. Method: immunoSEQ multiplex PCR; TCRdb's copy keeps in-frame clones and lacks some. The sample consists of around 70,000 clones, 84% of them appearing once. This record comes from a study of PD-L1 blockade in urothelial cancer. In the study overall: Median T cell yield from blood was over 130,000. Study findings and constraints: Tumor-associated TCR clones expanded more in blood at 3 weeks in patients with durable benefit.

With V trimmed by 6 bases and J by 6 bases, 3 bases remained unmatched. This CDR3 has 13 amino acids. Looked up from germline, CDR1 is ENHRY and CDR2 is SYGVKD. Time point meaning: pretreatment peripheral blood. This sequence originates from a woman between 70 and 85 years old with urothelial cancer. The chain uses TRBV10-3 and TRBJ2-7, with 12 bases identical to TRBD1. The sample in question was PBMCs, obtained around atezolizumab (anti-PD-L1) treatment. The CDR3 DNA is TGTGCCATCAGAGGGACAGGGGGCGGCGAGCAGTACTTC. Translation: CAIRGTGGGEQYF.